A selection of T cell receptor beta chains follows, all from one sample in a study of OX40 agonist ivuxolimab in advanced cancers. Profiling relied on immunoSEQ multiplex PCR, and the TCRdb table lists in-frame clones only, not all of them. The sample includes roughly 80,000 clones, over 65% of them seen just once. The sample was CD4+ or CD8+ T cells sorted from blood, taken in a trial of the OX40 agonist ivuxolimab. The origin of the receptors is an adult with an advanced solid tumor such as melanoma, head and neck, liver or kidney cancer. The CDR3 runs from the conserved cysteine through the conserved F or W. The D gene is left open where the match is weak. Only some rows state a clone size, as once, few, many or a class for expanded clones.

size: NA
D: TRBD1
J: TRBJ1-5
V: TRBV28
DNA: TGTGCCAGCAGTCCCGGGACAGGGGGCAATCAGCCCCAGCATTTT
CDR3: CASSPGTGGNQPQHF

size: NA
D: TRBD2
J: TRBJ2-5
V: TRBV10-1
DNA: TGCGCCAGCAGTGACGGCGGGGGGGCCGGAGAGACCCAGTACTTC
CDR3: CASSDGGGAGETQYF

size: NA
D: TRBD1
J: TRBJ1-5
V: TRBV18
DNA: TGTGCCAGCTGGACAGGGGGAGCAGGTCAGCCCCAGCATTTT
CDR3: CASWTGGAGQPQHF

size: NA
D: NA
J: TRBJ2-7
V: TRBV19
DNA: TGTGCCAGTACGGACCGATCCTACGAGCAGTACTTC
CDR3: CASTDRSYEQYF

size: NA
D: TRBD1
J: TRBJ1-4
V: TRBV29-1
DNA: TGCAGCGTCCTCTCTGACAGGGCCGAAAAACTGTTTTTT
CDR3: CSVLSDRAEKLFF

size: NA
D: TRBD1
J: TRBJ2-3
V: TRBV5-6
DNA: TGTGCCAGCACCGGCTTGGGACAGGGTAATCCAGATACGCAGTATTTT
CDR3: CASTGLGQGNPDTQYF

size: once
D: TRBD1
J: TRBJ2-2
V: TRBV7-9
DNA: TGTGCCAGCAGCATAACAGGGGCCCACACCGGGGAGCTGTTTTTT
CDR3: CASSITGAHTGELFF

size: NA
D: NA
J: TRBJ1-2
V: TRBV21-1
DNA: TGTGCCAGCAGCAAAACCGCATGGTATGGCTACACCTTC
CDR3: CASSKTAWYGYTF

size: NA
D: NA
J: TRBJ1-4
V: TRBV27
DNA: TGTGCCAGTGGTACAGGTCCAACTAATGAAAAACTGTTTTTT
CDR3: CASGTGPTNEKLFF

size: NA
D: NA
J: TRBJ2-1
V: TRBV2
DNA: TGTGCCAGCAGACCTCCGGGACTTTACAATGAGCAGTTCTTC
CDR3: CASRPPGLYNEQFF

size: NA
D: NA
J: TRBJ2-1
V: TRBV5-1
DNA: TGCGCCAGCAGCTTGGCGCTAGGAAGCAATGAGCAGTTCTTC
CDR3: CASSLALGSNEQFF

size: NA
D: NA
J: TRBJ1-1
V: TRBV7-2
DNA: TGTGCCAGCAGATTTAACGAGGACACTGAAGCTTTCTTT
CDR3: CASRFNEDTEAFF

size: NA
D: TRBD1
J: TRBJ1-2
V: TRBV15
DNA: TGTGCCACCAGCAGGGCGGGACAGGGGGCAGTTATCGATGGCTACACCTTC
CDR3: CATSRAGQGAVIDGYTF

size: NA
D: NA
J: TRBJ2-5
V: TRBV2
DNA: TGTGCCAGCAGTGAGAGTACGGAGACCCAGTACTTC
CDR3: CASSESTETQYF

size: NA
D: NA
J: TRBJ1-1
V: TRBV5-4
DNA: TGTGCCAGCAGCACCTACAGGGTGAACACTGAAGCTTTCTTT
CDR3: CASSTYRVNTEAFF

size: NA
D: NA
J: TRBJ2-2
V: TRBV28
DNA: TGTGCCAGCTTCGGGACGGTGAACACCGGGGAGCTGTTTTTT
CDR3: CASFGTVNTGELFF

size: NA
D: TRBD1
J: TRBJ1-2
V: TRBV6-1
DNA: TGTGCCAGCAGTATTACAGGGGTCGGTGATGGCTACACCTTC
CDR3: CASSITGVGDGYTF

size: NA
D: NA
J: TRBJ2-7
V: TRBV11-3
DNA: TGTGCCAGCAGCCTCACATTGGGCGAGCAGTACTTC
CDR3: CASSLTLGEQYF

size: NA
D: NA
J: TRBJ1-6
V: TRBV7-6
DNA: TGTGCCAGCAGCTTGGCAGGGAATTCACCCCTCCACTTT
CDR3: CASSLAGNSPLHF

size: NA
D: NA
J: TRBJ2-7
V: TRBV7-2
DNA: TGTGCCAGCAGCTGGGAGGGGGCCGCCTACGAGCAGTACTTC
CDR3: CASSWEGAAYEQYF

size: NA
D: NA
J: TRBJ1-4
V: TRBV5-5
DNA: TGTGCCAGCAGCTCCGTGGCGGACACAACTAATGAAAAACTGTTTTTT
CDR3: CASSSVADTTNEKLFF

size: NA
D: NA
J: TRBJ2-2
V: TRBV9
DNA: TGTGCCAGCAGCGTAGCGGTTAGCGGGAACACCGGGGAGCTGTTTTTT
CDR3: CASSVAVSGNTGELFF

size: NA
D: NA
J: TRBJ1-5
V: TRBV30
DNA: TGTGCCTGGAGTAGAGGGTACAATCAGCCCCAGCATTTT
CDR3: CAWSRGYNQPQHF

size: NA
D: NA
J: TRBJ2-5
V: TRBV9
DNA: TGTGCCAGCAGCGTGGGTAGCGGCCAAGAGACCCAGTACTTC
CDR3: CASSVGSGQETQYF

size: NA
D: NA
J: TRBJ2-2
V: TRBV6-5
DNA: TGTGCCAGCAGTTACGCGACGTACGCGGGCACCGGGGAGCTGTTTTTT
CDR3: CASSYATYAGTGELFF

size: few
D: TRBD1
J: TRBJ2-1
V: TRBV5-6
DNA: TGTGCCAGCAGCTTGCTGGGACAGGGCTCCTACAATGAGCAGTTCTTC
CDR3: CASSLLGQGSYNEQFF

size: NA
D: NA
J: TRBJ2-1
V: TRBV5-1
DNA: TGCGCCAGCAGCTCGTCGAGCGGAGGCTCCTACAATGAGCAGTTCTTC
CDR3: CASSSSSGGSYNEQFF

size: NA
D: NA
J: TRBJ2-3
V: TRBV2
DNA: TGTGCCAGCAACAGCGGACCTCGCACAGATACGCAGTATTTT
CDR3: CASNSGPRTDTQYF

size: few
D: NA
J: TRBJ1-5
V: TRBV28
DNA: TGTGCCAGCAGGAAAACAGGGAGGGGAAATCAGCCCCAGCATTTT
CDR3: CASRKTGRGNQPQHF

size: NA
D: NA
J: TRBJ2-5
V: TRBV12-5
DNA: TGTGCTAGTGGTCAAACCTTTGAGACCCAGTACTTC
CDR3: CASGQTFETQYF

size: NA
D: NA
J: TRBJ2-7
V: TRBV5-5
DNA: TGTGCCAGCAGCTTGGACCCGGGGACGTTCTCCTACGAGCAGTACTTC
CDR3: CASSLDPGTFSYEQYF

size: once
D: NA
J: TRBJ1-2
V: TRBV15
DNA: TGTGCCACCAGCAGAGATTTCGAGAACTATGGCTACACCTTC
CDR3: CATSRDFENYGYTF

size: NA
D: NA
J: TRBJ1-3
V: TRBV18
DNA: TGTGCCAGCTCCCCCGACTCAGGAAACACCATATATTTT
CDR3: CASSPDSGNTIYF

size: NA
D: NA
J: TRBJ2-7
V: TRBV30
DNA: TGTGCCTGGAGTGTACGTCGCTACGAGCAGTACTTC
CDR3: CAWSVRRYEQYF

size: NA
D: NA
J: TRBJ2-4
V: TRBV12-5
DNA: TGTGCTAGTGGTTTGGTGAGCGGCAAAGCCAAAAACATTCAGTACTTC
CDR3: CASGLVSGKAKNIQYF

size: NA
D: TRBD1
J: TRBJ1-5
V: TRBV28
DNA: TGTGCCAGCAGTTTTTTTGGCCCTGGACAGGGCCACAATCAGCCCCAGCATTTT
CDR3: CASSFFGPGQGHNQPQHF

size: NA
D: NA
J: TRBJ1-6
V: TRBV11-3
DNA: TGTGCCAGCAGTGACCGTGGGGGCAAGAATTCACCCCTCCACTTT
CDR3: CASSDRGGKNSPLHF

size: NA
D: NA
J: TRBJ1-5
V: TRBV7-2
DNA: TGTGCCAGCAGCACCCGAGGGTGGAGCAATCAGCCCCAGCATTTT
CDR3: CASSTRGWSNQPQHF

size: NA
D: TRBD2
J: TRBJ2-3
V: TRBV28
DNA: TGTGCCATATTAGCGGGGGGTGCCACAGATACGCAGTATTTT
CDR3: CAILAGGATDTQYF

size: NA
D: TRBD1
J: TRBJ2-3
V: TRBV7-3
DNA: TGTGCCAGCAGCCCCCAGGGGGCGCGTTCAGATACGCAGTATTTT
CDR3: CASSPQGARSDTQYF

size: NA
D: NA
J: TRBJ1-5
V: TRBV2
DNA: TGTGCCAGCAGTGGGACAGCTAGCAATCAGCCCCAGCATTTT
CDR3: CASSGTASNQPQHF

size: NA
D: NA
J: TRBJ1-4
V: TRBV15
DNA: TGTGCCACCAGCAGAGAACCCAGGGGCGGTGAAAAACTGTTTTTT
CDR3: CATSREPRGGEKLFF

size: NA
D: TRBD1
J: TRBJ1-4
V: TRBV2
DNA: TGTGCCAGCAGTGGACAGGGTAATGAAAAACTGTTTTTT
CDR3: CASSGQGNEKLFF

size: NA
D: TRBD2
J: TRBJ2-1
V: TRBV27
DNA: TGTGCCAGCAGTCTTTTAGCGGGGACGGGGGAGCAGTTCTTC
CDR3: CASSLLAGTGEQFF

size: NA
D: NA
J: TRBJ2-3
V: TRBV7-2
DNA: TGTGCCAGCAGCCCCCAGCCTACGCAGTATTTT
CDR3: CASSPQPTQYF

size: NA
D: TRBD1
J: TRBJ2-1
V: TRBV5-7
DNA: TGTGCCAGCAGTCGGACAGGGGGAAATGAGCAGTTCTTC
CDR3: CASSRTGGNEQFF

size: few
D: NA
J: TRBJ2-3
V: TRBV5-1
DNA: TGCGCCAGCAGCTCAACAGGGCTCACAGATACGCAGTATTTT
CDR3: CASSSTGLTDTQYF

size: NA
D: NA
J: TRBJ2-5
V: TRBV19
DNA: TGTGCCAGTAGCCAGGGGTCCGAGACCCAGTACTTC
CDR3: CASSQGSETQYF